The 13 T cell receptor beta chains reported below all come from one sample, sequenced in a study of T-cell reconstitution after alpha-beta-depleted transplantation in children. For TCRbeta, the library was prepared with unique molecular identifiers. TCRdb processed the PCR reads anew with MiXCR; each CDR3 protein has one entry. The data hold about 460,000 distinct CDR3 sequences, with around 12% observed a single time. Sequenced material: PBMCs from the stem cell graft donor, taken from the stem cell graft. Source of these receptors: a human donor who donated a stem cell graft to a child with combined immunodeficiency.

The table lists this clonotype with a few counts. DNA for the CDR3: TGTGCCAGCAGCTTAGTGAGGCAGGGGTATGAAGCTTTCTTT. It specifies CASSLVRQGYEAFF. The V call is TRBV7-2, the J call TRBJ1-1, with D maybe TRBD1 (6 bases). The CDR3 extends over 14 amino acids. CDR1 is SGHTA, CDR2 FQGNSA, per germline. V was clipped by 1 base and J by 7 bases, with 13 bases between them.

This clonotype has ten or more counts. This sequence joins TRBV7-9 and TRBJ2-7; D is unclear. Trimming left V 5 bases short and J 3 bases short, with 2 bases between. The CDR3 has 10 residues. Per germline, CDR1 SEHNR and CDR2 FQNEAQ (reference sequence). As DNA, the CDR3 is TGTGCCAGCAGCAACTACGAGCAGTACTTC. Protein product: CASSNYEQYF.

The sample holds a few counts of this clonotype. The chain uses TRBV7-9 and TRBJ1-5; D possibly corresponds to TRBD1 (6 bases). The germline V and J ends were trimmed by 0 bases and 7 bases, with 10 bases remaining between them. Germline values: CDR1 SEHNR, CDR2 FQNEAQ (reference sequence). The CDR3 totals 14 residues. The CDR3 nucleotides read TGTGCCAGCAGCTTAGCTGGGGGCGAACAGCCCCAGCATTTT. Its translation is CASSLAGGEQPQHF.

This clonotype has at least ten counts. The chain joins TRBV7-9 to TRBJ2-7; no firm D call. Trimming removed 4 bases at V and 5 bases at J, with 21 bases between. The CDR3 has 16 residues. CDR1 and CDR2 from the germline V gene are SEHNR and FQNEAQ (reference sequence). The CDR3 region is CASSSLLIQKVHEQYF. The CDR3 nucleotides are TGTGCCAGCAGCTCACTCCTTATACAAAAGGTCCACGAGCAGTACTTC. Using reference TRBV7-9 and TRBJ2-7 for the parts outside the CDR3, the full variable domain is DTGVSQNPRHKITKRGQNVTFRCDPISEHNRLYWYRQTLGQGPEFLTYFQNEAQLEKSRLLSDRFSAERPKGSFSTLEIQRTEQGDSAMYLCASSSLLIQKVHEQYFGPGTRLTVT.

CDR3 sequence (DNA): TGCGCCAGCAGCTCCTATGGACTAGCGGATCTGGGATACAATGAGCAGTTCTTC. Encoded protein: CASSSYGLADLGYNEQFF. The chain couples TRBV5-1 to TRBJ2-1; 10 bases line up with TRBD2. The germline V gene encodes CDR1 SGHRS and CDR2 YFSETQ. The CDR3 totals 18 residues. V was clipped by 3 bases and J by 4 bases; unmatched bases: 13.

There are many counts of this clonotype. This sequence joins TRBV27 and TRBJ1-2; D is perhaps TRBD1 (5 bases). The germline CDR1 and CDR2 sequences are MNHEY and SMNVEV (reference sequence). The V end was cut by 2 bases, the J end by 4 bases, with 11 bases between. The CDR3 consists of 14 residues. DNA for the CDR3: TGTGCCAGCAGTTTAACGCGGGGCTCCTATGGCTACACCTTC. As protein: CASSLTRGSYGYTF.

This clonotype occurred a few times. The CDR3 protein is CASSLPGPTDEQFF. DNA of the CDR3: TGTGCCAGCAGCCTCCCTGGGCCTACCGATGAGCAGTTCTTC. The chain is built from TRBV6-2 or TRBV6-3 and TRBJ2-1; D remains unclear. The CDR3 runs to 14 residues. From germline, CDR1 is MNHEY and CDR2 SVGEGT. The germline V and J ends were trimmed by 6 bases and 8 bases, with 17 bases remaining between them.

The CDR3 reads CASSLTFQANYGYTF. Written as DNA, the CDR3 is TGCGCCAGCAGCCTGACATTTCAAGCTAACTATGGCTACACCTTC. The chain couples TRBV5-1 to TRBJ1-2; D gene unclear. In germline, CDR1 is SGHRS, CDR2 YFSETQ. This CDR3 region has 15 residues. V was trimmed by 4 bases and J by 0 bases, leaving 13 bases between them.

The chain joins TRBV12-3 or TRBV12-4 to TRBJ2-5; maybe TRBD2 (6 bases). V lost 5 bases to trimming and J lost 6 bases, with 19 bases between them. The CDR3 consists of 15 residues. CDR3 loop: CASSPPGLPFQTQYF. For the CDR3, the DNA is TGTGCCAGCAGTCCCCCGGGACTTCCTTTTCAGACCCAGTACTTC.

This clonotype showed up many times. CDR3 nucleotides: TGCGCCAGCAGCGCGCCTACGAGGCCCACCGGGGAGCTGTTTTTT. It codes for CASSAPTRPTGELFF. The rearrangement uses TRBV5-1 and TRBJ2-2; D unresolved. Trimming stripped 4 bases from V and 4 bases from J, with 14 bases between. Germline CDR1 SGHRS, CDR2 YFSETQ. The CDR3 length is 15 residues.

The sample holds a few counts of this clonotype. The gene calls are TRBV27 and TRBJ1-1; D unresolved. CDR3 length: 14 amino acids. CDR1 and CDR2 (germline): MNHEY, SMNVEV (reference sequence). Trimming pared 5 bases from V and 1 base from J, leaving 11 bases between. This CDR3 reads CASSEGWENTEAFF. The CDR3 DNA reads TGTGCCAGCAGTGAGGGTTGGGAGAACACTGAAGCTTTCTTT.

J is TRBJ2-3 and V is TRBV6-2 or TRBV6-3, with D possibly matching TRBD2 (6 bases). Trimming removed 6 bases from V and 2 bases from J, with 21 bases in between. The CDR3 has 17 residues. CDR1 and CDR2 from the germline V gene are MNHEY and SVGEGT. The CDR3 spells CASSDPGRGTLTDTQYF. As DNA, the CDR3 is TGTGCCAGCAGCGACCCGGGTCGGGGGACCCTCACAGATACGCAGTATTTT.

This chain uses TRBV5-6 with TRBJ2-5; D is undetermined. From germline, CDR1 is SGHDT and CDR2 YYEEEE. V was trimmed by 4 bases and J by 4 bases, leaving 14 bases between them. CDR3 length: 14 amino acids. The CDR3 here is CASSPGDLRETQYF. The CDR3 DNA reads as TGTGCCAGCAGCCCGGGCGACCTAAGAGAGACCCAGTACTTC.